This T cell receptor (beta chain) was captured in a study of shared clonotypes between healthy human individuals. Libraries were prepared by immunoSEQ multiplex PCR; TCRdb keeps only in-frame clonotypes and omits some of them. Of around 2.5 million clones in the sample, approximately 94% are singletons; the top ten hold roughly 0.39%. CDR3 length equals 14 residues. V was clipped by 2 bases and J by 8 bases, with 15 bases between them. Germline CDR1 is MNHEY and CDR2 is SMNVEV (reference sequence). The TCR comes from a man aged 18 to 30 in good health. Some clones in this sample may be carry-over from other donors' samples. Sample: naive CD4+ T cells from PBMCs. As for subset: CD45RA+ positively selected. The genes are TRBV27 and TRBJ1-2; D is unclear. The DNA of the CDR3 is TGTGCCAGCAGTTTAGGGTTCCCCTCGACGGGCTACACCTTC. Translating gives CASSLGFPSTGYTF.